This T cell receptor beta chain derives from a study of T cell responses to AZD1222 COVID-19 vaccine. General study results and limits: Baseline seropositivity characterized only six or seven AZD1222 recipients. Donors were chiefly white British, with a greater number of females, and clonal diversity was perhaps underestimated.

A remark on this clone: Its specificity is not known.

Data came from immunoSEQ multiplex PCR; TCRdb stores just in-frame clones and leaves some out. Of about 190,000 clones listed, around 87% are singletons. CDR1 and CDR2 from the germline V gene are LGHDT and YNNKEL (reference sequence). The CDR3 has 16 residues. Losses at the gene ends were 2 bases for V and 5 bases for J; bases not matched to a gene: 4. The sequencing here drew on peripheral blood, taken on day 0 of AZD1222 vaccination. The TCR originated in an adult in good health. This chain links TRBV3-1 (or the pseudogene TRBV3-2) with TRBJ2-2, with 11 bases lining up with TRBD2. The CDR3 bases are TGTGCCAGCAGCCAAACTAGCGGGGGTAGTACCGGGGAGCTGTTTTTT. It is translated as CASSQTSGGSTGELFF.